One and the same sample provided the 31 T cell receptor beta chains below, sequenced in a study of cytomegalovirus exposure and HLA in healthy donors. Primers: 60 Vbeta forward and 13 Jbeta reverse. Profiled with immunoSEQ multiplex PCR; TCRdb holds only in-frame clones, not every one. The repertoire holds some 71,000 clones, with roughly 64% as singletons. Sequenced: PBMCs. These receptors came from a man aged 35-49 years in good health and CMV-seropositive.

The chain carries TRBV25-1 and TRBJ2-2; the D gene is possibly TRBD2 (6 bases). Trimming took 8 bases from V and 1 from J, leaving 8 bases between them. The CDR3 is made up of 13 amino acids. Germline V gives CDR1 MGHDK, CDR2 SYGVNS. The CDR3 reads CASGGVNTGELFF. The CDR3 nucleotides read TGTGCCAGCGGCGGGGTGAACACCGGGGAGCTGTTTTTT.

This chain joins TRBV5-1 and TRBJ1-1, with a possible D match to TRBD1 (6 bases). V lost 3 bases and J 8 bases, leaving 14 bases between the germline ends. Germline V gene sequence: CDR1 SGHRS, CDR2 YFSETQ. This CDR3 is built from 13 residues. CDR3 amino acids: CASSWTERGEAFF. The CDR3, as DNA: TGCGCCAGCAGCTGGACAGAAAGGGGAGAAGCTTTCTTT.

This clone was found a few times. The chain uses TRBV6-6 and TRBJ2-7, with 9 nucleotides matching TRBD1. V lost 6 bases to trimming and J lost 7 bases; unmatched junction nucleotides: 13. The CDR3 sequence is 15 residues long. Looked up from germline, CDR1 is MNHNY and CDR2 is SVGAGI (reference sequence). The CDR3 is CASRATGTGFREQYF. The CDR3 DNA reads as TGTGCCAGCAGAGCAACCGGGACAGGGTTTAGGGAGCAGTACTTC.

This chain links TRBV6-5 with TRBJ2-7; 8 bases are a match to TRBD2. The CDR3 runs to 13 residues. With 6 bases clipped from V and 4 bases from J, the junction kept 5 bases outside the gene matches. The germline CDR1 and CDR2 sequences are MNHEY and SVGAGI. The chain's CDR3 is CASSKAGDYEQYF. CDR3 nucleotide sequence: TGTGCCAGCAGCAAAGCGGGGGATTACGAGCAGTACTTC.

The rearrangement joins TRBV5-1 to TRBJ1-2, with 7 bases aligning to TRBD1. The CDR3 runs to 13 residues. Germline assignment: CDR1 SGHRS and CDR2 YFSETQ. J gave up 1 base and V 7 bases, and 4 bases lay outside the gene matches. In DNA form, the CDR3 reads TGCGCCAGCGCCCGGGACAGTAACTATGGCTACACCTTC. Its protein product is CASARDSNYGYTF.

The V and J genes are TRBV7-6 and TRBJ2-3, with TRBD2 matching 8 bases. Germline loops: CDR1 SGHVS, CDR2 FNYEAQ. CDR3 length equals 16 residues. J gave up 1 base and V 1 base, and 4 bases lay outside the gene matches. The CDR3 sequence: CASSLGWRGGTDTQYF. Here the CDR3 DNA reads TGTGCCAGCAGCTTAGGGTGGCGGGGGGGCACAGATACGCAGTATTTT.

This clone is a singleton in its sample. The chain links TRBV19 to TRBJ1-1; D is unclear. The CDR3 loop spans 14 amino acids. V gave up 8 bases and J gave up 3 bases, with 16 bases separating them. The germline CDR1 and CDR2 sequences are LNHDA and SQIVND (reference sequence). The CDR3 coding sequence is TGTGCCAGTCGAAGCAGGATGATGGACACTGAAGCTTTCTTT. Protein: CASRSRMMDTEAFF.

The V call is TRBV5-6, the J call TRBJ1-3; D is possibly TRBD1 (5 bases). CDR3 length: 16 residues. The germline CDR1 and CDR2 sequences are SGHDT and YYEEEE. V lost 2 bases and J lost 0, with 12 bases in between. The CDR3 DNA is TGTGCCAGCAGCTTTACTCAGGGCCGCTCTGGAAACACCATATATTTT. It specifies CASSFTQGRSGNTIYF.

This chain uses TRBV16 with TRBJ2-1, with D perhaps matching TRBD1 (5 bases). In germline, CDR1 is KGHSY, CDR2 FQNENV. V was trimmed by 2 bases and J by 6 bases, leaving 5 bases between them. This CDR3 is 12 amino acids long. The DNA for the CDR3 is TGTGCCAGCAGCCAAAGGGGCAATGAGCAGTTCTTC. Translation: CASSQRGNEQFF.

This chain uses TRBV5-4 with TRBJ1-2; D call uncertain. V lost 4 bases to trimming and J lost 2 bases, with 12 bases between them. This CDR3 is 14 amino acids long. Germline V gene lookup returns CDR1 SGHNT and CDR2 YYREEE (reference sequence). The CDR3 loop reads CASSLPGRNYGYTF. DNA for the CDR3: TGTGCCAGCAGCCTACCCGGGAGAAACTATGGCTACACCTTC.

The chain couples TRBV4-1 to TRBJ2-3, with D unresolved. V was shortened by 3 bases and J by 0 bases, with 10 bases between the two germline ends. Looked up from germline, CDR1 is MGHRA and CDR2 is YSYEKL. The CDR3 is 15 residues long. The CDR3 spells CASSQWQDSTDTQYF. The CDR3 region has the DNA TGCGCCAGCAGCCAGTGGCAGGATAGCACAGATACGCAGTATTTT.

CDR3 sequence reads: CASSFPGGRDTEAFF. CDR3 nucleotides: TGTGCCAGCAGCTTTCCGGGAGGGAGGGACACTGAAGCTTTCTTT. V gene TRBV5-4 combines with J gene TRBJ1-1, with D unclear. Trimming stripped 2 bases from V and 3 bases from J, with 14 bases between. CDR1 and CDR2 (germline): SGHNT, YYREEE (reference sequence). The length of the CDR3 is 15 residues.

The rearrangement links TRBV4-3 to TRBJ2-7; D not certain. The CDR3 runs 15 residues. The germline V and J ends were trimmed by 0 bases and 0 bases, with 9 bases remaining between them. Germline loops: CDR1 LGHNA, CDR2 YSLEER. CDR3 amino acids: CASSQDHHSSYEQYF. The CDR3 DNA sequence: TGCGCCAGCAGCCAAGATCATCATAGCTCCTACGAGCAGTACTTC.

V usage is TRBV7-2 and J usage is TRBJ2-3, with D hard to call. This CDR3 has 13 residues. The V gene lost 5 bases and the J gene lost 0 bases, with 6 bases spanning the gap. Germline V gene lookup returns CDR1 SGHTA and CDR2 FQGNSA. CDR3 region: CASSPSSTDTQYF. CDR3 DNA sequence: TGTGCCAGCAGCCCTTCTAGCACAGATACGCAGTATTTT.

DNA of the CDR3: TGTGCCAGCAGCTTATACAGGGCGCGCGCGGAAGCTTTCTTT. It is translated as CASSLYRARAEAFF. V gene TRBV7-2 combines with J gene TRBJ1-1; perhaps TRBD1 as D (6 bases). Germline V CDR1 and CDR2: SGHTA, FQGNSA. V shed 2 bases and J shed 8 bases, with 15 bases lying between them. This CDR3 contains 14 residues.

The CDR3 bases are TGTGCCAGCAGCCCCGGGACAACCAGTTACAATGAGCAGTTCTTC. Translating gives CASSPGTTSYNEQFF. The genes are TRBV7-3 and TRBJ2-1; D is perhaps TRBD1 (6 bases). This CDR3 has 15 amino acids. Trimming stripped 5 bases from V and 4 bases from J, with 15 bases between. Germline V lookup: CDR1 SGHTA, CDR2 FQGTGA.

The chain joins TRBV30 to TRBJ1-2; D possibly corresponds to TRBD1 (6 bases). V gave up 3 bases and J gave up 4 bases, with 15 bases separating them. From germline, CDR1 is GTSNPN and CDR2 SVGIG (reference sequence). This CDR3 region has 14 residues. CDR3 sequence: CAWSRDTAIYGYTF. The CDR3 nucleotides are TGTGCCTGGAGCCGGGACACTGCCATCTATGGCTACACCTTC.

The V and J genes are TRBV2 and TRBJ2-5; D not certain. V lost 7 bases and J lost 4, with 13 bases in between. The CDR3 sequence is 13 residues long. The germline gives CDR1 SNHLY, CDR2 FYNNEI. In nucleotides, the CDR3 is TGTGCCAGCACGCGGTTAATGGGAGAGACCCAGTACTTC. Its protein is CASTRLMGETQYF.

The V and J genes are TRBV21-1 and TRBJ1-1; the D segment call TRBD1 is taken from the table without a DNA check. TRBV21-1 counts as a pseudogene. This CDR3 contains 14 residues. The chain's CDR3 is CASSNRGPNTEAFF. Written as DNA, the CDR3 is TGTGCCAGCAGCAACAGGGGACCGAACACTGAAGCTTTCTTT.

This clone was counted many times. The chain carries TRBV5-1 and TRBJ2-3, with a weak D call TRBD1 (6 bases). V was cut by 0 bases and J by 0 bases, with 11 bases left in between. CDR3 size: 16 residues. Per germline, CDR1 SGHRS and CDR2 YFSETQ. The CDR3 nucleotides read TGCGCCAGCAGCTTGGTAGGGGACACTAGCACAGATACGCAGTATTTT. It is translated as CASSLVGDTSTDTQYF.

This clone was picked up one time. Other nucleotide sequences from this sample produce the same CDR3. In DNA form, the CDR3 reads TGTGCCAGCAGGGAGGGCACTGAAGCTTTCTTT. Translating gives CASREGTEAFF. This chain uses TRBV2 with TRBJ1-1; no firm D call. CDR1 and CDR2 from the germline V gene are SNHLY and FYNNEI. This CDR3 has 11 amino acids. V shed 6 bases and J shed 4 bases, with 6 bases lying between them.

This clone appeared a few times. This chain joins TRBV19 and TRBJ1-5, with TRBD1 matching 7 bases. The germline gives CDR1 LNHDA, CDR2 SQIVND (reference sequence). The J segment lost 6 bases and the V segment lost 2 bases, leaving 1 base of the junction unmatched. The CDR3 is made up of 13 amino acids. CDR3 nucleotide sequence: TGTGCCAGTAGTATACAGGGGGGTCAGCCCCAGCATTTT. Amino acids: CASSIQGGQPQHF.

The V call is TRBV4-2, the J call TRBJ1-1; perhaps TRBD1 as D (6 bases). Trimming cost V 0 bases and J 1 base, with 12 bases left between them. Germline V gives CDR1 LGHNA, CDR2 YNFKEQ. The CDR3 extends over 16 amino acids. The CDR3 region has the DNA TGTGCCAGCAGCCAAGATGGGGGCCAAAAGAACACTGAAGCTTTCTTT. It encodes CASSQDGGQKNTEAFF.

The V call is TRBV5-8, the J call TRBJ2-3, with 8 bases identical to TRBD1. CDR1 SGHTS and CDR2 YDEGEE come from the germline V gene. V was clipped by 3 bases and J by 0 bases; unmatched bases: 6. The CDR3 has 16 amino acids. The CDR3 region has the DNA TGTGCCAGCAGCTGGGGGACAGGTTCTAGCACAGATACGCAGTATTTT. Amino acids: CASSWGTGSSTDTQYF. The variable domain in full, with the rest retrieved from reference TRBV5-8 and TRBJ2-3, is EAGVTQSPTHLIKTRGQQATLRCSPISGHTSVYWYQQALGLGLQFLLWYDEGEERNRGNFPPRFSGRQFPNYSSELNVNALELEDSALYLCASSWGTGSSTDTQYFGPGTRLTVL.

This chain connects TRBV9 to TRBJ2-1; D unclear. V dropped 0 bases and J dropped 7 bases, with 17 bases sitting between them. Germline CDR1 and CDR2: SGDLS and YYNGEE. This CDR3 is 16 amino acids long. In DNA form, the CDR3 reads TGTGCCAGCAGCGTAGTGGTGGCAGGCAGTGGAAATGAGCAGTTCTTC. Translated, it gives CASSVVVAGSGNEQFF.

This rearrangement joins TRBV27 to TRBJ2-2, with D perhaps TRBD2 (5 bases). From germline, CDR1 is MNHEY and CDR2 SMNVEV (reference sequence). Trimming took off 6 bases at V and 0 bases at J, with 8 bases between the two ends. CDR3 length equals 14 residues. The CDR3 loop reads CASREESNTGELFF. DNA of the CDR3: TGTGCCAGCAGGGAGGAATCGAACACCGGGGAGCTGTTTTTT.

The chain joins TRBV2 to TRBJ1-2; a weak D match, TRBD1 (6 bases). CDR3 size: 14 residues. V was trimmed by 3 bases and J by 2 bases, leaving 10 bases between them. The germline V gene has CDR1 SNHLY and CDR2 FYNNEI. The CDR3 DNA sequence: TGTGCCAGCAGTGATGGACAGTACAACTATGGCTACACCTTC. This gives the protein CASSDGQYNYGYTF.

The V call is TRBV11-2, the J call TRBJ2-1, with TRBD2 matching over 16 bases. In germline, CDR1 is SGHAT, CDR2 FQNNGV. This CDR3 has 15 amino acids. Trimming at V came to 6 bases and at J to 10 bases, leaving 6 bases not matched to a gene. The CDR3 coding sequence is TGTGCCAGCAGGGGACTAGCGGGAGGGCCCTGGGAGCAGTTCTTC. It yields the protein CASRGLAGGPWEQFF.

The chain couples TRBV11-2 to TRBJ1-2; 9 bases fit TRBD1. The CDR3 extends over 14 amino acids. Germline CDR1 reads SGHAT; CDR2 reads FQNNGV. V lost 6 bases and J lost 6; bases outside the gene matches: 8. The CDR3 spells CASSSGQGWHGYTF. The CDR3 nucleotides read TGTGCCAGCAGTTCGGGACAGGGATGGCATGGCTACACCTTC.

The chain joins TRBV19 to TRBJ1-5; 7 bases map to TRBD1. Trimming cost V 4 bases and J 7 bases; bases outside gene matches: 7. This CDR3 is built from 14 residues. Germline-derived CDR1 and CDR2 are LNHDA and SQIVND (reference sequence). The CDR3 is CASSNYAGGQPQHF. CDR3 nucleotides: TGTGCCAGTAGTAACTACGCAGGGGGACAGCCCCAGCATTTT.

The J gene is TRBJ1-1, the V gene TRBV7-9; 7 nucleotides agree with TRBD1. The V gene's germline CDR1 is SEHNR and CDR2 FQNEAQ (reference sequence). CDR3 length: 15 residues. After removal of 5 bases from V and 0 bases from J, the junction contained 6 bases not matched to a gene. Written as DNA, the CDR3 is TGTGCCAGCAGCCCCCCGACAGGGATGAACACTGAAGCTTTCTTT. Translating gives CASSPPTGMNTEAFF.